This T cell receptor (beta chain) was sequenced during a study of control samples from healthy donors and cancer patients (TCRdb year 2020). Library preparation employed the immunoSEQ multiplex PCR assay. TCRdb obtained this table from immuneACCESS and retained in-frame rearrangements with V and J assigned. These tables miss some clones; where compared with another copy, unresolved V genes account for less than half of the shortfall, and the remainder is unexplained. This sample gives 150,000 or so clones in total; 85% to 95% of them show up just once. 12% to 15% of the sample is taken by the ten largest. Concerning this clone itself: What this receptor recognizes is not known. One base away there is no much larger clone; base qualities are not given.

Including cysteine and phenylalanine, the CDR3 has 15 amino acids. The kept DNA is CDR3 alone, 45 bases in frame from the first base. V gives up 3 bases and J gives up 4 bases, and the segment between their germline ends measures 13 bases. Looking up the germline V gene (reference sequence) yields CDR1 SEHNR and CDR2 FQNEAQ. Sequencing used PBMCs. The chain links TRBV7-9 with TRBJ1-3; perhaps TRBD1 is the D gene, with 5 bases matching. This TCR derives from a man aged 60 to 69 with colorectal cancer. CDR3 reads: CASSFGGSGGNTIYF. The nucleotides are TGTGCCAGCAGCTTTGGGGGGTCGGGAGGAAACACCATATATTTT.